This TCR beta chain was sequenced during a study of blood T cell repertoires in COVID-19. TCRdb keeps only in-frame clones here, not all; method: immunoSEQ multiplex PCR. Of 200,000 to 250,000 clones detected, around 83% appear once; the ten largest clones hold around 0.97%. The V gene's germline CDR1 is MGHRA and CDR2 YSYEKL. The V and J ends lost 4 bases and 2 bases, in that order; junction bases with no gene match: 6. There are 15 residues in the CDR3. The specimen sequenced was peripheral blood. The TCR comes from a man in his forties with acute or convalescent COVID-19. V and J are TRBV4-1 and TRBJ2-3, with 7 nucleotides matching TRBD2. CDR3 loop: CASSPFGGSTDTQYF. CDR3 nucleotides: TGCGCCAGCAGCCCATTCGGGGGGTCCACAGATACGCAGTATTTT.